The 8 T cell receptor beta chains presented below share a single source sample, sequenced in a study of blood T cell repertoires in COVID-19. Libraries were prepared by immunoSEQ multiplex PCR; TCRdb keeps only in-frame clonotypes and omits some of them. The sample lists approximately 68,000 clones, 86% occurring once. The specimen was peripheral blood. The receptors here all came from a woman in her sixties with acute or convalescent COVID-19.

V gene TRBV2 combines with J gene TRBJ1-1; TRBD1 might be the D (5 bases). There are 13 residues in the CDR3. Germline V gives CDR1 SNHLY, CDR2 FYNNEI. The ends were cut back, 6 bases at V and 1 base at J, with 9 bases in the middle. The CDR3 region is CASRPTENTEAFF. CDR3 DNA sequence: TGTGCCAGCAGACCGACAGAGAACACTGAAGCTTTCTTT. Complete variable domain (other parts from reference TRBV2 and TRBJ1-1): EPEVTQTPSHQVTQMGQEVILRCVPISNHLYFYWYRQILGQKVEFLVSFYNNEISEKSEIFDDQFSVERPDGSNFTLKIRSTKLEDSAMYFCASRPTENTEAFFGQGTRLTVV.

This chain uses TRBV3-1 (or the pseudogene TRBV3-2) with TRBJ2-7, with TRBD2 matching over 7 bases. J was trimmed by 4 bases and V by 0 bases; bases with no gene match: 6. The CDR3 is made up of 15 amino acids. CDR1 is LGHDT, CDR2 YNNKEL, per germline (reference sequence). CDR3 sequence reads: CASSQDPGRPYEQYF. DNA of the CDR3: TGTGCCAGCAGCCAAGACCCCGGGAGGCCATACGAGCAGTACTTC.

CDR3 in DNA: TGTGCCAGCAGCTTAAAGACTAGCGGGACACGGACCTACGAGCAGTACTTC. Its protein product is CASSLKTSGTRTYEQYF. V is TRBV7-2 and J is TRBJ2-7, with TRBD2 matching 11 bases. This CDR3 is 17 amino acids long. CDR1 is SGHTA and CDR2 is FQGNSA in the germline V gene. V was pared by 2 bases and J by 2 bases, with 8 bases of the junction left unmatched.

The V and J genes are TRBV12-3 or TRBV12-4 and TRBJ1-1, with a weak D call TRBD1 (6 bases). With 3 bases removed from V and 11 bases from J, the gap between germline ends came to 10 bases. CDR3 length: 11 residues. CDR3 in amino acids: CASSLGAFAFF. The DNA for the CDR3 is TGTGCCAGCAGTTTGGGGGCTTTCGCTTTCTTT.

The chain couples TRBV20-1 to TRBJ1-6; possibly TRBD1 for D (5 bases). CDR3 length: 14 residues. Trimming removed 3 bases from V and 10 bases from J, with 16 bases in between. Germline V lookup: CDR1 DFQATT, CDR2 SNEGSKA (reference sequence). The DNA of the CDR3 is TGCAGTGCTAGTAGTCCAGGGCCACGGTCACCCCTCCACTTT. This translates into CSASSPGPRSPLHF.

The chain carries TRBV15 and TRBJ2-1; TRBD2 matches 12 bases. In germline, CDR1 is LNHNV, CDR2 YYDKDF (reference sequence). J lost 5 bases, V lost 5 bases, and 4 bases had no gene match. The CDR3 consists of 15 residues. CDR3 bases: TGTGCCACCAGCCGACGACTAGCGGGGGACAATGAGCAGTTCTTC. The encoded protein is CATSRRLAGDNEQFF.

The chain uses TRBV7-2 and TRBJ2-5; D remains ambiguous. The CDR3 spans 14 residues. Germline CDR1 reads SGHTA; CDR2 reads FQGNSA. Trimming shortened V by 5 bases and J by 5 bases, and 15 bases separated the two germline ends. Written as DNA, the CDR3 is TGTGCCAGCAGCCCCACCATGGCGCGGGAGACCCAGTACTTC. Amino acids: CASSPTMARETQYF.

The rearrangement joins TRBV25-1 to TRBJ2-7, with 10 bases fitting TRBD2. Per germline, CDR1 MGHDK and CDR2 SYGVNS. The CDR3 is 16 residues long. V lost 2 bases and J lost 5; bases outside the gene matches: 9. The CDR3, as DNA: TGTGCCAGCAGTGAAAGAAGCGGGGGGGCTCGTGACGAGCAGTACTTC. It encodes CASSERSGGARDEQYF.